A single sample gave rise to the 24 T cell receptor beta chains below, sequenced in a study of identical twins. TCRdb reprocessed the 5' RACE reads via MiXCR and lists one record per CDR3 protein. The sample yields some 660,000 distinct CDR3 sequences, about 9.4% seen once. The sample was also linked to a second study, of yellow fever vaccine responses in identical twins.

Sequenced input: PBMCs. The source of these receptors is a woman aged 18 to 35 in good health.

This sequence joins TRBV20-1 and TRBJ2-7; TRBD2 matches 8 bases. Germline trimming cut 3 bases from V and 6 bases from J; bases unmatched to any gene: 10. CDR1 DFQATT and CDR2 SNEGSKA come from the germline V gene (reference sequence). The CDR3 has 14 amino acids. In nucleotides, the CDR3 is TGCAGTGCTAGTTCTGGGACTAGATCTCCCGAGCAGTACTTC. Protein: CSASSGTRSPEQYF.

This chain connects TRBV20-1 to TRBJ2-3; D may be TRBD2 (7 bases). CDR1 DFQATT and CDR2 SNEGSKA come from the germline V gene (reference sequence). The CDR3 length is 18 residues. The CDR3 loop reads CWALSGASGFQVADTQYF. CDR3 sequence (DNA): TGCTGGGCCCTATCAGGGGCTAGCGGTTTTCAGGTCGCAGATACGCAGTATTTT.

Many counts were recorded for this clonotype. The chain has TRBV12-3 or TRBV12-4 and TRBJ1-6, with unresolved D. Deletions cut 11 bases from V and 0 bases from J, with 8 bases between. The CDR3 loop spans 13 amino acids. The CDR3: CAAASSYNSPLHF. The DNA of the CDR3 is TGTGCCGCGGCGAGCTCCTATAATTCACCCCTCCACTTT.

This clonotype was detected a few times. The CDR3 coding sequence is TGTGCCAGCAGCCAGGGGGATAGTGGGGAGACCCAGTACTTC. It encodes CASSQGDSGETQYF. The chain uses TRBV3-1 and TRBJ2-5, with D perhaps given as TRBD1 or TRBD2 (5 bases each). The CDR3 is made up of 14 amino acids. Germline V CDR1 and CDR2: LGHDT, YNNKEL (reference sequence). V lost 3 bases, J lost 5 bases, and 13 bases lay in between.

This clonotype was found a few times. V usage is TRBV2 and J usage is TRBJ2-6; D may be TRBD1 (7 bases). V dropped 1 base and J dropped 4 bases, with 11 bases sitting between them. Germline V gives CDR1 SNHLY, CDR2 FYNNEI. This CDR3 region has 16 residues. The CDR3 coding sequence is TGTGCCAGCAGTGAAGGACAGGGAGGAGGGGCCAACGTCCTGACTTTC. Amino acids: CASSEGQGGGANVLTF.

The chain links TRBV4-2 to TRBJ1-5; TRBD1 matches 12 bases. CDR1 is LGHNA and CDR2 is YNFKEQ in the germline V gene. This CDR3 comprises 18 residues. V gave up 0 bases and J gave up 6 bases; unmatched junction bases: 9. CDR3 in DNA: TGTGCCAGCAGCCAAGATGCCTGGGACAGGGGGCCGGGTCAGCCCCAGCATTTT. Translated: CASSQDAWDRGPGQPQHF.

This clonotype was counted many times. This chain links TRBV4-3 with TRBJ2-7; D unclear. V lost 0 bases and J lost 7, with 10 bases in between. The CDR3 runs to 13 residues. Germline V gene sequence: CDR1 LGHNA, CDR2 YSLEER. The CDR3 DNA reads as TGCGCCAGCAGCCAAGATCTGGGTTGGGAGCAGTACTTC. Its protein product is CASSQDLGWEQYF.

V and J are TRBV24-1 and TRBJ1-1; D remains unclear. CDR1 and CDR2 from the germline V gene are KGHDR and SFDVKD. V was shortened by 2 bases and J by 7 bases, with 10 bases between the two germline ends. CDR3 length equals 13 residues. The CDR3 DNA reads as TGTGCCACCAGTGATTGGACGGGTCTTGAAGCTTTCTTT. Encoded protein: CATSDWTGLEAFF.

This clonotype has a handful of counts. DNA for the CDR3: TGCGCCAGCAGCTGGCACGAGGGCTCCGGGGAGCTGTTTTTT. It translates to CASSWHEGSGELFF. This chain connects TRBV5-1 to TRBJ2-2; D may be TRBD2 (5 bases). The V gene lost 3 bases and the J gene lost 6 bases, with 12 bases spanning the gap. Germline CDR1 is SGHRS and CDR2 is YFSETQ. The CDR3 runs 14 residues. Together with reference TRBV5-1 and TRBJ2-2, the CDR3 gives the full variable domain: KAGVTQTPRYLIKTRGQQVTLSCSPISGHRSVSWYQQTPGQGLQFLFEYFSETQRNKGNFPGRFSGRQFSNSRSEMNVSTLELGDSALYLCASSWHEGSGELFFGEGSRLTVL.

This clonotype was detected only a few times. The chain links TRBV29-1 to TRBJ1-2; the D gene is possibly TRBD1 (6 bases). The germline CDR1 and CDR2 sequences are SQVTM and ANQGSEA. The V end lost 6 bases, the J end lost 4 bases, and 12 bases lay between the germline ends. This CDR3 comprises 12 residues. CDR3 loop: CSVGHSTYGYTF. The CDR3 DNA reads TGCAGCGTGGGACACTCTACCTATGGCTACACCTTC.

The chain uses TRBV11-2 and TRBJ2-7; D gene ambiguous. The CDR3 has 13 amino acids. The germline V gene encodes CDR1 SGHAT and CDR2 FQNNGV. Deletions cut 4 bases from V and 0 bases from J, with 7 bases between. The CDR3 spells CASSSAVSYEQYF. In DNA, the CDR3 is TGTGCCAGCAGCTCCGCCGTCTCCTACGAGCAGTACTTC.

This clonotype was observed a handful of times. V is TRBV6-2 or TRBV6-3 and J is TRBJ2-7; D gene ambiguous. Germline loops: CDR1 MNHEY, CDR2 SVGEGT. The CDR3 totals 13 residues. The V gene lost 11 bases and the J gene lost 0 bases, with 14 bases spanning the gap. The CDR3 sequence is CACLGLASYEQYF. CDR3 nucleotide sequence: TGTGCCTGCCTTGGGCTGGCCTCCTACGAGCAGTACTTC.

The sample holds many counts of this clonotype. The chain's CDR3 is CASSSGGHEQYF. CDR3 DNA sequence: TGTGCCAGCAGCTCAGGAGGGCACGAGCAGTACTTC. The rearrangement joins TRBV6-2 or TRBV6-3 to TRBJ2-7; D perhaps matches TRBD2 (6 bases). Germline V gives CDR1 MNHEY, CDR2 SVGEGT. This CDR3 is 12 amino acids long. With 6 bases removed from V and 5 bases from J, the gap between germline ends came to 11 bases.

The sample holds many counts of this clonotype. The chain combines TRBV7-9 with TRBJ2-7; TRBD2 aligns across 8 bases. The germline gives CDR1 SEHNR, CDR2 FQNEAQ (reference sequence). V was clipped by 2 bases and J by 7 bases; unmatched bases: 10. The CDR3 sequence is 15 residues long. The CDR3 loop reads CASSLPAGALGEQYF. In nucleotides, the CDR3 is TGTGCCAGCAGCTTACCAGCGGGAGCCCTGGGTGAGCAGTACTTC.

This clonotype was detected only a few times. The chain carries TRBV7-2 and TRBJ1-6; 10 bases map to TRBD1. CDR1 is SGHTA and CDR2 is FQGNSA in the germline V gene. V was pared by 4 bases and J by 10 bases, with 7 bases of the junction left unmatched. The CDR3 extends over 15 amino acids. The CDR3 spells CASSSRTGGNSPLHF. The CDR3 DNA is TGTGCCAGCAGCTCACGGACAGGGGGTAACTCACCCCTCCACTTT.

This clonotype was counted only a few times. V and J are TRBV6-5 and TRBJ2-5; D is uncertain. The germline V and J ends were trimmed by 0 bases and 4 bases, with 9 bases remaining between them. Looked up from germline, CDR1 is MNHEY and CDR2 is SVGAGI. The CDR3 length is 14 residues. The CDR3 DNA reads TGTGCCAGCAGTTACTCGACCGCACGAGAGACCCAGTACTTC. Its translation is CASSYSTARETQYF.

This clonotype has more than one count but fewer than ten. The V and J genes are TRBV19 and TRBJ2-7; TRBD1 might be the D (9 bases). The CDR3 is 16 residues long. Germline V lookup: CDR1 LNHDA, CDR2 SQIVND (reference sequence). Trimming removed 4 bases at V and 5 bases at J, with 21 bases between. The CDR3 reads CASSKISGTGFDEQYF. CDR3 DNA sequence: TGTGCCAGTAGTAAAATTAGCGGGACAGGGTTCGACGAGCAGTACTTC.

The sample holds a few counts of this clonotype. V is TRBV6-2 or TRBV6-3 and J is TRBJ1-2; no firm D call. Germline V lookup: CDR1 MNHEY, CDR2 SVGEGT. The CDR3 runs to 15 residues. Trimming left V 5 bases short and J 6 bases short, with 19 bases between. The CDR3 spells CASSRETLVVHGYTF. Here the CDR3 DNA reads TGTGCCAGCAGTCGAGAAACTCTTGTAGTCCATGGCTACACCTTC.

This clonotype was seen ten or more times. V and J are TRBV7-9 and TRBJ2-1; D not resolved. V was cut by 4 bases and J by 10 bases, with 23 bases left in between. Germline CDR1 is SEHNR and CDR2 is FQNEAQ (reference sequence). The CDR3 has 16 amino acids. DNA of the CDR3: TGTGCCAGCAGCTCAACAACCGCGTTAGGGCCCGGGGAGCAGTTCTTC. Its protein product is CASSSTTALGPGEQFF.

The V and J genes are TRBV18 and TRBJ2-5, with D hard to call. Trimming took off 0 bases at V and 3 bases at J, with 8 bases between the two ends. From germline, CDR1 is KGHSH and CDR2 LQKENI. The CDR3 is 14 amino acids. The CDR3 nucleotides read TGTGCCAGCTCACCACCTTCCGTAGAAGAGACCCAGTACTTC. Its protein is CASSPPSVEETQYF.

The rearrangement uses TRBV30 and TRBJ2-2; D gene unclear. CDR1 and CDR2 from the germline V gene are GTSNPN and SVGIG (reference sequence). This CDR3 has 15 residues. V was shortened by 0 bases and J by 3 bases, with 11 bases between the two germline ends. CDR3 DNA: TGTGCCTGGAGTGTACAAGGGTTCGACACCGGGGAGCTGTTTTTT. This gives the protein CAWSVQGFDTGELFF. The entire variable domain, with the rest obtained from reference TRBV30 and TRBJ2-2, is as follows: SQTIHQWPATLVQPVGSPLSLECTVEGTSNPNLYWYRQAAGRGLQLLFYSVGIGQISSEVPQNLSASRPQDRQFILSSKKLLLSDSGFYLCAWSVQGFDTGELFFGEGSRLTVL.

The CDR3 protein is CSAGPGAANTGELFF. DNA for the CDR3: TGCAGCGCGGGGCCCGGGGCCGCGAACACCGGGGAGCTGTTTTTT. This chain connects TRBV29-1 to TRBJ2-2, with D tentatively TRBD1 or TRBD2 (5 bases each). Between the trimmed V and J ends, which lost 7 bases and 0 bases, there was a span of 15 bases. CDR1 and CDR2 (germline): SQVTM, ANQGSEA. The CDR3 loop spans 15 amino acids.

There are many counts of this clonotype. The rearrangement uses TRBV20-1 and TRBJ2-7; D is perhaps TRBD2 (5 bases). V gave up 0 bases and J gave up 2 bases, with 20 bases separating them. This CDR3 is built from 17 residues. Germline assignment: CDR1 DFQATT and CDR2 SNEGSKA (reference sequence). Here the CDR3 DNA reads TGCAGTGCTAGAGATAGGCCCGGGGTGCAAAACCCCTACGAGCAGTACTTC. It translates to CSARDRPGVQNPYEQYF.

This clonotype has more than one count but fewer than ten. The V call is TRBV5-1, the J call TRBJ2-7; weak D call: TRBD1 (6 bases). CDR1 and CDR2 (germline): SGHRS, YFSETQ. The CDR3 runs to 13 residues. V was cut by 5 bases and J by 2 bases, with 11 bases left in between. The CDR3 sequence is CASSRTVPYEQYF. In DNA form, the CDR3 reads TGCGCCAGCAGTAGGACAGTACCCTACGAGCAGTACTTC.